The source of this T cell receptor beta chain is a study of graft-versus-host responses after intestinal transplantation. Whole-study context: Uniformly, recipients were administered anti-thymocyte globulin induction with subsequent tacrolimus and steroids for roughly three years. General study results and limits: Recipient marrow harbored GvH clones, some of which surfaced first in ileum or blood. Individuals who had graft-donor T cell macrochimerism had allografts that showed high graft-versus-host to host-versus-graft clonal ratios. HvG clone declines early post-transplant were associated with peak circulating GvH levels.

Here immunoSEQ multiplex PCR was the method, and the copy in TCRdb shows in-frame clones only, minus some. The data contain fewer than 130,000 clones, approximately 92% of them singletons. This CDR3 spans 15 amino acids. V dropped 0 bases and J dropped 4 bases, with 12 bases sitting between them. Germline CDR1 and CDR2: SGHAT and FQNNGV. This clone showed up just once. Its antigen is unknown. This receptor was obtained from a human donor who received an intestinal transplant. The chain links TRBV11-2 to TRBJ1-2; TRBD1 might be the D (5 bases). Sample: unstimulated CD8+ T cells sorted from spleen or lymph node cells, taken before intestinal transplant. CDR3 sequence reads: CASSLEAGLGYGYTF. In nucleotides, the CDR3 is TGTGCCAGCAGCTTAGAGGCAGGGCTCGGCTATGGCTACACCTTC.